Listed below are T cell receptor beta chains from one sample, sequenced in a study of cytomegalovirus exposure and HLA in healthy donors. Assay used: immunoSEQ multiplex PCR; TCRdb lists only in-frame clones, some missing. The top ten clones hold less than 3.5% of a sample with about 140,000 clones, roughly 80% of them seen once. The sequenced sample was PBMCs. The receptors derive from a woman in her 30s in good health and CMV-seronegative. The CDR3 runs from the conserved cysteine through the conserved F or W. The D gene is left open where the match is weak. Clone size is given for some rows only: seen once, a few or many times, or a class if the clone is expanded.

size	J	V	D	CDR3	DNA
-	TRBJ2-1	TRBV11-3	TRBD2	CASSASGSSYNEQFF	TGTGCCAGCAGTGCTAGCGGGAGTTCCTACAATGAGCAGTTCTTC
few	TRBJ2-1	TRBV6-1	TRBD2	CASTPSGPYNEQFF	TGTGCCAGCACCCCTAGCGGTCCCTACAATGAGCAGTTCTTC
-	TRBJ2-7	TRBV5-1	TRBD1	CASSLLAGGRGEQYF	TGCGCCAGCAGCTTGTTGGCAGGGGGCCGCGGGGAGCAGTACTTC
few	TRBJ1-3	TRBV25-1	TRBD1	CASSGQGEIGNTIYF	TGTGCCAGCAGTGGACAGGGGGAAATTGGAAACACCATATATTTT
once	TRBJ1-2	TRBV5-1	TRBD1	CASSLDGTGGIRLGYTF	TGCGCCAGCAGCTTGGACGGGACAGGGGGGATCCGTCTTGGCTACACCTTC
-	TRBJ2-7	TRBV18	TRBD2	CASSPPASGGVYEQYF	TGTGCCAGCTCACCTCCCGCTAGCGGGGGGGTCTACGAGCAGTACTTC
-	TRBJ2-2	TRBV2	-	CASSPLGIGELFF	TGTGCCAGCAGTCCCCTAGGCATCGGGGAGCTGTTTTTT
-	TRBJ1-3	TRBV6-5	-	CASSYSPRQGNTIYF	TGTGCCAGCAGTTACTCCCCGAGGCAGGGAAACACCATATATTTT
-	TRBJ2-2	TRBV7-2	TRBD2	CASSLAGGPGGELFF	TGTGCCAGCAGCCTAGCGGGGGGGCCCGGCGGGGAGCTGTTTTTT
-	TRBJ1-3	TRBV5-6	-	CASSLGAGVAGNTIYF	TGTGCCAGCAGCTTGGGCGCAGGGGTAGCTGGAAACACCATATATTTT
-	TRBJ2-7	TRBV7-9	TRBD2	CASSLEAGAVEQYF	TGTGCCAGCAGCTTAGAAGCGGGAGCGGTCGAGCAGTACTTC
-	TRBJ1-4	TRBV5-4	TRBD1	CASSRQGAREGTNEKLFF	TGTGCCAGCAGCAGACAGGGGGCAAGGGAGGGAACTAATGAAAAACTGTTTTTT
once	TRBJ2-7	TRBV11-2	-	CASSLSVTYEQYF	TGTGCCAGCAGCTTAAGCGTTACCTACGAGCAGTACTTC
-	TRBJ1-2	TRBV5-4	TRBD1	CASSLVADRNGYTF	TGTGCCAGCAGCTTGGTTGCGGACAGGAATGGCTACACCTTC
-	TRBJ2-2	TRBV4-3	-	CASSQDWRGTNTGELFF	TGCGCCAGCAGCCAAGATTGGCGGGGCACGAACACCGGGGAGCTGTTTTTT
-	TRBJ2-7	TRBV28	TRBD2	CASRPQGETSGRHEQYF	TGTGCCAGCAGACCCCAAGGCGAGACTAGCGGGAGGCACGAGCAGTACTTC
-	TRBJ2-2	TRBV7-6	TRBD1	CASSLGATGGPNTGELFF	TGTGCCAGCAGCTTAGGGGCGACAGGGGGACCGAACACCGGGGAGCTGTTTTTT
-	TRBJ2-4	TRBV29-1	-	CSAEQGNIQYF	TGCAGCGCCGAACAGGGAAACATTCAGTACTTC
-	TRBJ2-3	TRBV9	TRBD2	CASSAGLAGYPWDTQYF	TGTGCCAGCAGCGCCGGACTAGCGGGGTATCCATGGGATACGCAGTATTTT
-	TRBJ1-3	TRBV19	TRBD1	CASRQRDRQSGNTIYF	TGTGCCAGTAGGCAGAGGGACAGACAATCTGGAAACACCATATATTTT
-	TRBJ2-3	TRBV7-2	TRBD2	CASSFLAGGRGTQYF	TGTGCCAGCAGCTTCTTAGCGGGGGGGCGGGGTACGCAGTATTTT
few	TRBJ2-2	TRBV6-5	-	CASSSETDISGELFF	TGTGCCAGCAGTTCCGAGACAGACATCAGCGGGGAGCTGTTTTTT